These 2 T cell receptor beta chains originate from one sample sequenced in a study of blood T cell repertoires in COVID-19. Clones were sequenced by immunoSEQ multiplex PCR, and TCRdb holds only the in-frame ones, with some missing. The table includes approximately 240,000 clones, around 80% detected once. Sequencing was performed on peripheral blood. The source is a woman between 40 and 55 years old who had recovered from COVID-19.

V usage is TRBV6-5 and J usage is TRBJ2-3, with D possibly TRBD1 on 6 matching bases. V gave up 6 bases and J gave up 2 bases, with 12 bases separating them. Germline V lookup: CDR1 MNHEY, CDR2 SVGAGI. The CDR3 contains 14 residues. The CDR3 DNA is TGTGCCAGCAGACCGGGACACTACACAGATACGCAGTATTTT. Translation: CASRPGHYTDTQYF.

The J gene is TRBJ1-1, the V gene TRBV21-1. TRBV21-1 is described as a pseudogene. This CDR3 comprises 17 residues. CDR3 loop: CASSLAEIRLPNTEAFF. The CDR3, as DNA: TGTGCCAGCAGCCTAGCGGAGATCCGGCTCCCGAACACTGAAGCTTTCTTT.